This TCR beta chain was sequenced during a study of T-cell reconstitution after alpha-beta-depleted transplantation in children. Unique molecular identifiers were incorporated when the TCRbeta library was constructed. From the PCR reads, TCRdb called clonotypes with MiXCR, one entry per CDR3 protein. The sample contains about a million distinct CDR3 sequences, 25% to 35% of which appear only once. The study, taken as a whole, reports: It was reported that alpha-beta T cells came from several hundred expanded graft clones (about two months after transplant). Surviving recipient cells, namely T cells and thymic progenitors, were the source of high day-60 TCRbeta diversity in some patients. Most T-cell counts and diversity one year after the transplant came from T cells that were newly produced.

The length of the CDR3 is 15 residues. Germline V gives CDR1 LGHNA, CDR2 YNFKEQ. V was shortened by 1 base and J by 6 bases, with 15 bases between the two germline ends. This clonotype was observed a few times. Its target is unknown. The TCR comes from a boy under two years old who had a stem cell transplant for SCID, so the T cells may come from the graft donor. V usage is TRBV4-2 and J usage is TRBJ1-1; possible D gene TRBD1, 5 bases. Material: PBMCs, mostly from graft donor cells, obtained 360 days after TCRalphabeta/CD19-depleted stem cell transplant. CDR3 in amino acids: CASSQAAGRVAEAFF. The CDR3 region has the DNA TGTGCCAGCAGCCAAGCCGCGGGCAGGGTCGCTGAAGCTTTCTTT.